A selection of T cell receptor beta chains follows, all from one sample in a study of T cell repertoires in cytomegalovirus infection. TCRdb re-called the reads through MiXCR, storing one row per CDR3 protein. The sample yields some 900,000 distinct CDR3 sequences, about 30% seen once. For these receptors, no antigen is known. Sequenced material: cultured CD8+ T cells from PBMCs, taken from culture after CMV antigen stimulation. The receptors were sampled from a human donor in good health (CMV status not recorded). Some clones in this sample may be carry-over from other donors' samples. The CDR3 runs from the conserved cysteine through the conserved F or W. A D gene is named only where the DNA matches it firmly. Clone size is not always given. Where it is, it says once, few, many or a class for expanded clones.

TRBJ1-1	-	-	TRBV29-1	TGCAGCGTTGTAGGCGGGGGCACTGAAGCTTTCTTT	CSVVGGGTEAFF
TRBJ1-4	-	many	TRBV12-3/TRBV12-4	TGTGCCAGCAGTTTCATAAAGAATCCCGGGGAAAAACTGTTTTTT	CASSFIKNPGEKLFF
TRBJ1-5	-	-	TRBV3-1	TGTGCCAGCAGCCAAGGGATGGGGCCCAGGGGCGTTCAGCCCCAGCATTTT	CASSQGMGPRGVQPQHF
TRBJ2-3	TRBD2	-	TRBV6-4	TGTGCCAGCAGCCCAGCGGGGGGGCACCCAGATACGCAGTATTTT	CASSPAGGHPDTQYF
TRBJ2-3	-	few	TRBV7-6	TGTGCCAGCAGCGCCTTTGGAGATACGCAGTATTTT	CASSAFGDTQYF
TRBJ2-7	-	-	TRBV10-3	TGTGCCATCAGTGTTGGGCTCGACAAAATCGAGCCCTACGAGCAGTACTTC	CAISVGLDKIEPYEQYF
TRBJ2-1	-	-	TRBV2	TGTGCCAGCAGTGAATACAGAAACTCCTACAATGAGCAGTTCTTC	CASSEYRNSYNEQFF
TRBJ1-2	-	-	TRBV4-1	TGCGCCAGCAGCCAATCCGTCCAGTATGGCTACACCTTC	CASSQSVQYGYTF
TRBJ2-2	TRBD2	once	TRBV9	TGTGCCAGCAGCGCGGGAGGGAACACCGGGGAGCTGTTTTTT	CASSAGGNTGELFF
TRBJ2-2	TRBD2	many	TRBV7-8	TGTGCCAGCAGTGTCCGAGTAGGCGGGGGGACCGGGGAGCTGTTTTTT	CASSVRVGGGTGELFF
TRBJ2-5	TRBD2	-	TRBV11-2	TGTGCCAACAGCGGGCGGGCGGGGGACCAAGAGACCCAGTACTTC	CANSGRAGDQETQYF
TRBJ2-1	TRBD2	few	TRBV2	TGTGCCAGCAGAGATGTCCCGGGACTAGCGGGGGGCTACAATGAGCAGTTCTTC	CASRDVPGLAGGYNEQFF
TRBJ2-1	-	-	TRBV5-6	TGTGCCAGCAGCTTCGGTAATCCCACTGAGCAGTTCTTC	CASSFGNPTEQFF
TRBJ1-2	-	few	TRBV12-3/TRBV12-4	TGTGCCAGCATCGAGGGGGGGCTTGGCTATGGCTACACCTTC	CASIEGGLGYGYTF
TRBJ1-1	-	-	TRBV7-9	TGTGCCAGCACCAGGGAACACAACACTGAAGCTTTCTTT	CASTREHNTEAFF
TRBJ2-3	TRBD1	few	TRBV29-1	TGCAGCGTTGGACAGGGCCTAACAGATACGCAGTATTTT	CSVGQGLTDTQYF
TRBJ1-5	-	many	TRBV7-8	TGTGCCAGCAGCTCAAGGGGGGGGAGCAATCAGCCCCAGCATTTT	CASSSRGGSNQPQHF
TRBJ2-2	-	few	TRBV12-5	TGTGCTAGTGGTCACAGGGAAAGGAACACCGGGGAGCTGTTTTTT	CASGHRERNTGELFF
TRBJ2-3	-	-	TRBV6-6	TGTGCCAGCAGTTACCCGAGGGGGGGGGTCATCACAGATACGCAGTATTTT	CASSYPRGGVITDTQYF
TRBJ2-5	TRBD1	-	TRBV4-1	TGCGCCAGCAGCCAAAAGACAGGGGGCGCGGGTGAGACCCAGTACTTC	CASSQKTGGAGETQYF
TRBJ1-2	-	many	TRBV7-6	TGTGCCAGCAGCGCAAGCGACTCGGGGACTGCGAAAGGCTACACCTTC	CASSASDSGTAKGYTF
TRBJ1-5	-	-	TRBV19	TGTGCCAGTAGCCACAATTCGGGGGAAAGGGGTCAGCCCCAGCATTTT	CASSHNSGERGQPQHF